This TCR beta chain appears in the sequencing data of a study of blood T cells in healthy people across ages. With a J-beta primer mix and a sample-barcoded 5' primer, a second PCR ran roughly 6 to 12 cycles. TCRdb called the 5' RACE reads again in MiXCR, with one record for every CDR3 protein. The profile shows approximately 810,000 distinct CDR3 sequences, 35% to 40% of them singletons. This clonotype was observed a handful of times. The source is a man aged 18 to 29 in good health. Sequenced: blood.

The CDR3, as DNA: TGCGCCAGCAGCTTGGGGGACAGGCTCGGTGAAAAACTGTTTTTT. Translation: CASSLGDRLGEKLFF. The chain uses TRBV5-1 and TRBJ1-4, with 8 bases fitting TRBD1. Germline lookup yields CDR1 SGHRS and CDR2 YFSETQ. This CDR3 comprises 15 residues. V lost 0 bases, J lost 7 bases, and 5 bases stayed unmatched.